The present T cell receptor (beta chain) was sequenced within a study of T cell repertoires in cytomegalovirus infection. Overall study context: Public TCR beta signature analysis indicated the presence of both CMV infection and matching HLA type.

Study observations and caveats: Carriers of CMV and the relevant HLA type were discriminated by public TCR beta frequency. HLA-C-restricted CMV-specific TCR beta clonotypes prevailed in the ex vivo response.

About this clonotype itself: Its antigen is undetermined.

The CDR3 has 17 amino acids. Germline-derived CDR1 and CDR2 are SGHNT and YYREEE (reference sequence). V was pared by 2 bases and J by 0 bases, with 7 bases of the junction left unmatched. TCRdb processed the reads anew with MiXCR; each CDR3 protein has one entry. This repertoire shows about 230,000 distinct CDR3 sequences, 22% found once; its top ten account for 18%. The source material was CD8+ T cells from PBMCs. This receptor was taken from a human donor in good health (CMV status not recorded). Some clones in this sample may be carry-over from other donors' samples. The chain links TRBV5-4 to TRBJ2-1; 8 positions agree with TRBD2. Here the CDR3 DNA reads TGTGCCAGCAGCTTATACGGAAGCGGGAGCTCCTACAATGAGCAGTTCTTC. Translated, it gives CASSLYGSGSSYNEQFF.